These T cell receptor beta chains were read from a single sample in a study of blood T cell repertoires in COVID-19. TCRdb keeps only in-frame clones here, not all; method: immunoSEQ multiplex PCR. The table includes approximately 300,000 clones, about 85% detected once. Sequencing was performed on peripheral blood. The receptors were gathered from a woman between 50 and 59 years old with active or convalescent COVID-19. Both conserved end residues are part of each CDR3. Fields, in order: J gene, CDR3 length, D gene, V gene, clone size, CDR3 protein, CDR3 DNA. D genes are given only for firm matches. Clone size, where shown, is once, few, many, or a class for clones that have expanded.

>TRBJ2-1|15|-|TRBV2|once
CASSYTNGMGNEQFF
TGTGCCAGCAGTTACACTAACGGGATGGGGAATGAGCAGTTCTTC
>TRBJ1-5|15|TRBD1|TRBV19|-
CASSTRTGGFQPQHF
TGTGCCAGTAGTACAAGGACAGGGGGTTTTCAGCCCCAGCATTTT
>TRBJ2-2|16|-|TRBV9|-
CASSVVQRSSTGELFF
TGTGCCAGCAGCGTAGTCCAGCGGTCGAGCACCGGGGAGCTGTTTTTT
>TRBJ2-7|16|TRBD2|TRBV24-1|-
CATSVGEREGSYEQYF
TGTGCCACCAGTGTTGGAGAGCGGGAGGGTTCCTACGAGCAGTACTTC
>TRBJ2-3|15|TRBD2|TRBV7-2|-
CASSWGLAGGDTQYF
TGTGCCAGCAGCTGGGGACTAGCGGGAGGAGATACGCAGTATTTT
>TRBJ2-1|13|-|TRBV5-1|-
CASGQGSYNEQFF
TGCGCGTCGGGCCAGGGTTCCTACAATGAGCAGTTCTTC
>TRBJ2-5|14|TRBD2|TRBV3-1/TRBV3-2|-
CASSQWLAEETQYF
TGTGCCAGCAGCCAATGGCTAGCGGAAGAGACCCAGTACTTC
>TRBJ2-7|14|TRBD2|TRBV5-1|-
CASTTTSGPYEQYF
TGCGCCAGCACCACGACTAGCGGTCCCTACGAGCAGTACTTC
>TRBJ1-2|14|TRBD1|TRBV2|-
CASRYRGLGYGYTF
TGTGCCAGCAGGTACAGGGGGCTCGGCTATGGCTACACCTTC
>TRBJ1-1|14|-|TRBV25-1|-
CASSEAGDNTEAFF
TGTGCCAGCAGTGAAGCAGGGGATAACACTGAAGCTTTCTTT
>TRBJ1-1|14|TRBD1|TRBV2|-
CASRETGGYTEAFF
TGTGCCAGCAGGGAGACAGGGGGCTACACTGAAGCTTTCTTT
>TRBJ2-1|14|TRBD2|TRBV5-1|-
CASTGTSGSNEQFF
TGCGCCAGTACCGGGACTAGCGGTTCCAATGAGCAGTTCTTC
>TRBJ2-1|16|TRBD2|TRBV7-8|-
CASSPTHGGAYNEQFF
TGTGCCAGCAGCCCGACCCACGGGGGGGCCTACAATGAGCAGTTCTTC
>TRBJ1-1|16|-|TRBV19|few
CASKPRRGTGTTEAFF
TGTGCCAGTAAACCAAGGCGGGGAACGGGGACCACTGAAGCTTTCTTT
>TRBJ1-6|15|-|TRBV19|-
CASSARTAYNSPLHF
TGTGCCAGTAGTGCGCGGACAGCATATAATTCACCCCTCCACTTT
>TRBJ1-6|11|-|TRBV7-9|-
CASSLGGTLHF
TGTGCCAGCAGCTTAGGAGGTACGCTCCACTTT
>TRBJ2-1|15|TRBD2|TRBV7-9|-
CASSFGTSGSWEQFF
TGTGCCAGCAGCTTTGGGACTAGCGGGAGTTGGGAGCAGTTCTTC
>TRBJ2-7|15|TRBD2|TRBV7-6|-
CASSPRASGRYEQYF
TGTGCCAGCAGCCCTCGGGCTAGCGGGAGGTACGAGCAGTACTTC
>TRBJ2-1|13|-|TRBV12-3/TRBV12-4|-
CASSFRQYNEQFF
TGTGCCAGCAGTTTCAGGCAGTACAATGAGCAGTTCTTC
>TRBJ2-7|15|TRBD1|TRBV13|few
CASSLDGQANYEQYF
TGTGCCAGCAGCTTAGACGGACAGGCGAACTACGAGCAGTACTTC
>TRBJ1-4|14|TRBD1|TRBV18|-
CASSPRTGNEKLFF
TGTGCCAGCTCACCAAGGACAGGAAATGAAAAACTGTTTTTT
>TRBJ2-3|16|TRBD2|TRBV18|-
CASSPLAGGKTDTQYF
TGTGCCAGCTCACCACTAGCGGGAGGAAAGACAGATACGCAGTATTTT
>TRBJ1-1|14|-|TRBV9|-
CASSVYGGHTEAFF
TGTGCCAGCAGCGTATACGGAGGGCACACTGAAGCTTTCTTT
>TRBJ1-5|13|TRBD1|TRBV10-2|-
CASKQGVGQPQHF
TGCGCCAGCAAACAGGGGGTAGGGCAGCCCCAGCATTTT
>TRBJ2-3|21|TRBD2|TRBV7-6|few
CASSRFQPTSGRAYKTDTQYF
TGTGCCAGCAGCCGTTTCCAACCTACTAGCGGGAGGGCCTATAAGACAGATACGCAGTATTTT
>TRBJ1-3|16|-|TRBV15|-
CATSRGPGESGNTIYF
TGTGCCACCAGCAGAGGGCCGGGAGAGTCTGGAAACACCATATATTTT